These T cell receptor beta chains were read from a single sample in a study of beta chain features in type 1 diabetes. Sequencing was performed with immunoSEQ multiplex PCR; in TCRdb, only in-frame clones are kept and a portion is missing. The sample carries 350,000 to 400,000 clones, around 16% recorded once. Input material: naive CD4+ T cells from blood. These receptors came from a woman aged 18-29 years in good health. Both conserved end residues are part of each CDR3. The order of the fields is D gene, J gene, clone size, V gene, CDR3 length, CDR3 protein, CDR3 DNA. The D gene is left open where the match is weak. Size is stated for part of the rows, as once, few or many counts, or as a class when the clone is expanded.

>-|TRBJ2-3|-|TRBV27|15
CASSLGTSEGDTQYF
TGTGCCAGCAGTCTTGGGACATCCGAGGGAGATACGCAGTATTTT
>-|TRBJ2-1|-|TRBV30|12
CAWSGQGYEQFF
TGTGCCTGGAGCGGCCAGGGGTATGAGCAGTTCTTC
>-|TRBJ2-2|-|TRBV7-2|14
CASSPGQTTGELFF
TGTGCCAGCAGCCCTGGACAGACCACCGGGGAGCTGTTTTTT
>TRBD1|TRBJ2-1|-|TRBV27|15
CASSSEGAEYNEQFF
TGTGCCAGCAGTTCCGAGGGGGCGGAATACAATGAGCAGTTCTTC
>TRBD2|TRBJ2-1|few|TRBV9|16
CASSLQTSGINNEQFF
TGTGCCAGCAGCCTCCAAACTAGCGGGATCAACAATGAGCAGTTCTTC
>TRBD2|TRBJ2-2|few|TRBV6-6|16
CASSPFSGGNTGELFF
TGTGCCAGCAGTCCTTTTAGCGGGGGAAACACCGGGGAGCTGTTTTTT
>-|TRBJ1-2|-|TRBV30|16
CAWSVDWQGNNYGYTF
TGTGCCTGGAGTGTTGATTGGCAGGGGAATAACTATGGCTACACCTTC
>-|TRBJ2-5|few|TRBV7-9|15
CASSLSIVRSETQYF
TGTGCCAGCAGCTTGAGCATCGTGAGAAGCGAGACCCAGTACTTC
>-|TRBJ2-7|few|TRBV13|11
CASSSPYEQYF
TGTGCCAGCAGCTCTCCCTACGAGCAGTACTTC
>-|TRBJ2-7|-|TRBV18|14
CASSPRGEKVEQYF
TGTGCCAGCTCACCACGGGGGGAAAAGGTCGAGCAGTACTTC
>TRBD1|TRBJ2-5|-|TRBV18|16
CASSRGGTGLQETQYF
TGTGCCAGCTCACGAGGCGGGACAGGACTTCAAGAGACCCAGTACTTC
>-|TRBJ2-1|few|TRBV5-1|12
CASSIGQSGEFF
TGCGCCAGCAGCATCGGCCAATCAGGGGAGTTCTTC
>-|TRBJ2-1|-|TRBV7-3|13
CASSLISGHEQFF
TGTGCCAGCAGCTTAATCTCAGGTCATGAGCAGTTCTTC
>-|TRBJ1-2|few|TRBV5-1|14
CASSLDQGGYGYTF
TGCGCCAGCAGCTTGGATCAGGGTGGCTATGGCTACACCTTC
>TRBD1|TRBJ1-5|-|TRBV19|15
CASSFGGTGNQPQHF
TGTGCCAGTAGCTTTGGAGGGACAGGGAACCAGCCCCAGCATTTT
>TRBD1|TRBJ2-7|-|TRBV7-7|15
CASSLGPTGSYEQYF
TGTGCTAGCAGCTTAGGCCCGACAGGGTCTTACGAGCAGTACTTC
>-|TRBJ2-5|-|TRBV27|15
CASSLGSTVQETQYF
TGTGCCAGCAGTTTAGGGAGTACAGTCCAAGAGACCCAGTACTTC
>-|TRBJ1-1|few|TRBV29-1|11
CSVQGNTEAFF
TGCAGCGTTCAGGGGAACACTGAAGCTTTCTTT
>-|TRBJ2-7|-|TRBV29-1|12
CSTRDISYEQYF
TGCAGCACCCGGGACATATCCTACGAGCAGTACTTC
>-|TRBJ2-5|-|TRBV9|15
CASSGGGLIQETQYF
TGTGCCAGCAGCGGCGGCGGCCTGATCCAAGAGACCCAGTACTTC
>TRBD2|TRBJ2-7|few|TRBV30|16
CAWERPSSGRAYEQYF
TGTGCCTGGGAACGCCCTTCTAGCGGGAGGGCCTACGAGCAGTACTTC
>-|TRBJ2-7|-|TRBV30|11
CAWRLGGEQYF
TGTGCCTGGAGGTTAGGGGGCGAGCAGTACTTC
>-|TRBJ2-1|-|TRBV5-1|15
CASSFASFPNNEQFF
TGCGCCAGCAGCTTTGCTAGTTTTCCGAACAATGAGCAGTTCTTC
>-|TRBJ2-2|-|TRBV6-5|15
CASSPWGGRAGELFF
TGTGCCAGCAGCCCGTGGGGGGGGCGAGCCGGGGAGCTGTTTTTT
>TRBD2|TRBJ2-3|few|TRBV27|15
CASSLSGGRADTQYF
TGTGCCAGCAGTTTATCGGGAGGGCGGGCAGATACGCAGTATTTT
>TRBD1|TRBJ1-1|few|TRBV19|15
CASSTTGQGNTEAFF
TGTGCCAGTAGTACAACGGGACAGGGGAACACTGAAGCTTTCTTT
>-|TRBJ2-2|-|TRBV29-1|14
CSVVIKTNTGELFF
TGCAGCGTTGTTATCAAAACTAACACCGGGGAGCTGTTTTTT
>TRBD2|TRBJ2-7|-|TRBV23-1|16
CASSVGGRPSDYEQYF
TGCGCCAGCAGTGTTGGCGGGAGGCCATCCGACTACGAGCAGTACTTC
>TRBD1|TRBJ1-5|-|TRBV4-1|19
CASSQDSPWTGRRNQPQHF
TGCGCCAGCAGCCAAGATAGCCCATGGACAGGGCGGCGCAATCAGCCCCAGCATTTT
>-|TRBJ2-3|-|TRBV9|16
CASSVGRIGGTDTQYF
TGTGCCAGCAGCGTGGGGCGGATTGGTGGCACAGATACGCAGTATTTT
>-|TRBJ1-1|-|TRBV10-2|15
CASKSRSGGETEAFF
TGCGCCAGCAAGTCCCGTAGCGGGGGCGAGACTGAAGCTTTCTTT